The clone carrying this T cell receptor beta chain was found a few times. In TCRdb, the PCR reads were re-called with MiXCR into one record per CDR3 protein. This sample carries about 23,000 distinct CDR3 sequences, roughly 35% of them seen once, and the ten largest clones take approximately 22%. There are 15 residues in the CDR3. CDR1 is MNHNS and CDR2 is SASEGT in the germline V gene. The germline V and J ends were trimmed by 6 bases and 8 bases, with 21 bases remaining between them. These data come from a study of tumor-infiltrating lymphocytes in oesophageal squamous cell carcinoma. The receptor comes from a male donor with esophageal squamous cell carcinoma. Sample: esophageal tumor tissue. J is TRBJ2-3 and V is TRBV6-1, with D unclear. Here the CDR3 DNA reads TGTGCCAGCAGCACGACGGGTCGGAGATTGGCTACGCAGTATTTT. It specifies CASSTTGRRLATQYF.